This entry is about one T cell receptor (beta chain). What it binds is unknown. The data were taken from a study of OX40 agonist ivuxolimab in advanced cancers. Overall study results and limits: Which antigen the expanded peripheral T cells recognized is unknown. The CD4+ and CD8+ T cells in the blood had expanded clonally by week 6 at 0.1 to 3.0 mg/kg.

Per the germline V gene, CDR1 is LGHNA and CDR2 is YNFKEQ. V was clipped by 5 bases and J by 1 base, with 16 bases between them. The length of the CDR3 is 16 residues. Libraries were prepared by immunoSEQ multiplex PCR; TCRdb keeps only in-frame clonotypes and omits some of them. The sample comprises approximately 52,000 clones, more than 65% of which are singletons, and about 2.1% rests with the top ten. The sequences come from CD4+ or CD8+ T cells sorted from blood, collected in a trial of the OX40 agonist ivuxolimab. V and J are TRBV4-2 and TRBJ2-3; weak D call: TRBD1 (6 bases). This TCR was recovered from an adult with an advanced solid tumor such as melanoma, head and neck, liver or kidney cancer. CDR3 nucleotides: TGTGCCAGCAGCGCCAGGGGTCCACTAGGCACAGATACGCAGTATTTT. It encodes CASSARGPLGTDTQYF.